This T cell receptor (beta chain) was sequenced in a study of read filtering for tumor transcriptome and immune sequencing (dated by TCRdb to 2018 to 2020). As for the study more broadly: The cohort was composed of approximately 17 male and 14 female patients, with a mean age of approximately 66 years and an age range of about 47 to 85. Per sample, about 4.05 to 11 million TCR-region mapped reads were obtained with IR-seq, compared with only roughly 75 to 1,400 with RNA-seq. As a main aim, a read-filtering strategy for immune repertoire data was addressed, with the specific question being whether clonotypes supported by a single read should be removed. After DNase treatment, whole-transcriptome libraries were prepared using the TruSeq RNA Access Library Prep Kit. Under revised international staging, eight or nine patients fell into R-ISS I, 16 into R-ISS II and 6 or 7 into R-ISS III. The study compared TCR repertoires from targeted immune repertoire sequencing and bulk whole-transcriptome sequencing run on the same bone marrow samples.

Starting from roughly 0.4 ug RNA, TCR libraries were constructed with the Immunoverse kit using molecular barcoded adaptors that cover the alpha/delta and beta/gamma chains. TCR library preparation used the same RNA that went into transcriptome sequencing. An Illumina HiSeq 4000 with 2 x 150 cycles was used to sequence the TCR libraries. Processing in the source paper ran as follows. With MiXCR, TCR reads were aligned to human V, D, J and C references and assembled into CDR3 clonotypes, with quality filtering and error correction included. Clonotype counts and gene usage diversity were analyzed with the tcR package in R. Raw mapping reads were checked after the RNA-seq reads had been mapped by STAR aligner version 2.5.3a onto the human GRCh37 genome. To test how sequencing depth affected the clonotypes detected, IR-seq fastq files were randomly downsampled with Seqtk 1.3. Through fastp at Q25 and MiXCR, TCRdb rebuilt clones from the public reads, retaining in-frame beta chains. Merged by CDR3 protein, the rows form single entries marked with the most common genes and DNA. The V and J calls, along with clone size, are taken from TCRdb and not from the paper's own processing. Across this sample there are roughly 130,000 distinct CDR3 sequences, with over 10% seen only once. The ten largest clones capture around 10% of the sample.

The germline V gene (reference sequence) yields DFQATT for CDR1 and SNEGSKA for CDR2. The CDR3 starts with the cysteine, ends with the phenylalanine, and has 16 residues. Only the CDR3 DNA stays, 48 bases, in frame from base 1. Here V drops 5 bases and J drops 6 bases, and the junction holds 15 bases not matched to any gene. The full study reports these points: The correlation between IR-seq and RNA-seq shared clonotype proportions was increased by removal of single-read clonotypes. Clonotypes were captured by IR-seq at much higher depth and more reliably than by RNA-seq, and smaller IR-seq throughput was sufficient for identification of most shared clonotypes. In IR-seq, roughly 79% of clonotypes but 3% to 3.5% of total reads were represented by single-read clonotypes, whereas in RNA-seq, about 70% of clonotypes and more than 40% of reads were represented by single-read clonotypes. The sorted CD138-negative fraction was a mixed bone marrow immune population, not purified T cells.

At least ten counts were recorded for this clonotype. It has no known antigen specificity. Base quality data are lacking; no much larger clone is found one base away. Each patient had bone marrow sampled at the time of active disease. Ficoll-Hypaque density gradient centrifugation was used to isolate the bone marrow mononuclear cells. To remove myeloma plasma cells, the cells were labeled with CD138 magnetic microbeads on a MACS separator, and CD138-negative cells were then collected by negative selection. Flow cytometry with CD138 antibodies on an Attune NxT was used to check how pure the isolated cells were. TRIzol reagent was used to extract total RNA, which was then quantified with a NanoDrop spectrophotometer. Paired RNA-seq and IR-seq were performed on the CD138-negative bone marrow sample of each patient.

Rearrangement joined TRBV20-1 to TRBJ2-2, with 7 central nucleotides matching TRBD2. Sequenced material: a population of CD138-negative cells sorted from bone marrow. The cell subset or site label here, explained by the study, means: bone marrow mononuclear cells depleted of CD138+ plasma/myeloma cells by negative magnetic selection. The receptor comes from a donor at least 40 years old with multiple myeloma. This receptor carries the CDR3 CSAPPAGGVGSGELFF. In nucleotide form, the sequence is TGCAGTGCTCCCCCCGCTGGGGGGGTCGGTTCCGGGGAGCTGTTTTTT.